What follows is one T cell receptor beta chain and its context. Its specific antigen is unknown. Receptors were amplified or captured by the immunoSEQ multiplex PCR assay. The multiplex PCR relied on a mix of 60 forward primers for TCR Vbeta segments and 13 reverse primers for TCR Jbeta segments. The CDR3 region of rearranged TCR beta genes was amplified from genomic DNA with a multiplex PCR assay. Amplified TCR beta libraries were sequenced as 87-base-pair reads on the Illumina HiSeq System. The source study handled its data this way. In a later analysis, tens of millions of unique TCR beta chains were counted across the approximately 640 repertoires, and roughly 11 million of these chains were shared by at least two donors. A nearest-neighbor algorithm error-corrected the raw reads and collapsed the reads into unique sequences, merging closely related sequences to remove PCR and sequencing errors. V, D and J gene segments were assigned by aligning CDR3 sequences to IMGT reference sequences. For a sequence to be retained, a match of at least six nucleotides was required to both a V gene segment and a J gene segment. Rearrangements were called productive when the CDR3 lacked stop codons and stayed in frame with V and J; all others were non-productive. Following IMGT convention, CDR3 was defined as the stretch from the second conserved V-encoded cysteine up to the conserved J-encoded phenylalanine. Sequences without an unambiguous match to a single V gene segment were excluded from the earlier analysis of about 600 of the donors. An earlier analysis of fewer than 750 of the donors called V segments functional above 56.7% productive rearrangements and segregating when the between-donor standard deviation exceeded 5%. A statistical classification framework was built to diagnose cytomegalovirus status from the catalog of TCR beta chain sequences. In a later analysis, TCR nucleotide sequences were compared against IMGT/GENE-DB human TR gene sequences so that V and J genes could be assigned. Using the TCRdist pipeline, a later analysis assigned CDR3 sequences along with most-parsimonious VDJ recombination scenarios. In a later analysis, each TCR beta chain was defined by its CDR3 amino acid sequence together with its V-gene family, and reads lacking a unique V-gene family were excluded. In a later analysis, some 600 highly shared, low-generation-probability nucleotide sequences were removed to address suspected cross-contamination and a sequencing artifact. In a later analysis, a clonal expansion index was calculated for each public chain from normalized within-repertoire ranks of inferred template counts. In a later analysis, generation probabilities were computed with a VDJ recombination model fitted to out-of-frame rearrangements, and the resulting probabilities were checked against IGoR. In a later analysis, hypergeometric tests were used to score TCR-TCR, TCR-HLA and TCR-CMV co-occurrence, with a repertoire-size bias correction applied to TCR pairs. In a later analysis, false discovery rates were estimated by permuting HLA or CMV assignments 20 times. In a later analysis, co-occurring TCRs were grouped using DBSCAN, and TCRdist sequence similarity was added for clustering within HLA-allele-positive subsets. Repertoires with fewer than 30,000 or more than 120,000 public chains, plus five repertoires with anomalous nucleotide sharing, were excluded from co-occurrence clustering. TCRdb obtained this table from immuneACCESS and retained in-frame rearrangements with V and J assigned. These tables miss some clones; where compared with another copy, unresolved V genes account for less than half of the shortfall, and the remainder is unexplained. The V and J calls and clone size come from that table; D and trimming were worked out from the DNA. The table for this sample lists about 150,000 clones. Of the sample, roughly 1.6% is held by the ten largest clones.

The sample belongs to a study of cytomegalovirus exposure and HLA in healthy donors (dated 2017 in TCRdb). General notes on the study: In an earlier analysis of some 610 of the donors, 250 to 350 Gb of sequence data and some 120 million unique TCR beta sequences from 150 million to 200 million T cells were reported. Around 330 gigabases of sequencing data and around 85 million unique TCR sequences made up an early release that covered approximately 620 HLA-typed donors. Among the roughly 380 genotyped donors, around 79% belonged to the genetic ancestry cluster associated with self-reported Caucasian donors. The study aimed to test whether signatures of past pathogen exposure could be identified by cataloging public T cell receptors. Using immunosequencing, the study profiled T cell repertoires from approximately 700 subjects and related those repertoires to cytomegalovirus serostatus. A separate validation cohort of approximately 130 different subjects was used in addition to the 666-subject first cohort. The study combined high-throughput TCR immunosequencing, statistical association of individual TCRs with disease status, and machine learning to predict cytomegalovirus infection status. In a later analysis, previously published TCR beta repertoires from hundreds of donors were re-analyzed and high-resolution HLA genotyping was added so that TCR occurrence patterns could be studied. The later analysis used no new phenotypic data to find candidate immune exposures, relying instead on TCR beta sequences and their occurrence across donors. An earlier analysis of some 500 of the donors used high-throughput TCR beta sequencing to judge whether each TCR beta V gene segment behaved as functional or pseudogenic. Donor age, sex, ethnicity and CMV serostatus were compiled alongside the repertoire data. In a later genetic analysis, genome-wide SNP genotypes for about three fifths of the roughly 670 donors were used, and that subset was treated as a discovery cohort. All discovery cohort repertoires had been generated using a single sequencing platform. Class I and class II HLA loci were covered by the typing at four-digit resolution. The number of donors typed differed by locus, with about 629-640 for A, B, C, DRB1 and DQB1, around 560 for DQA1, 600 to 610 for DPA1, and some 440 for DPB1. Four to six DR-DQ haplotypes were handled as single units for association and clustering, since linkage in the cohort was strong. Across roughly 420 genotyped donors of the cohort, an average of about 220,000 unique TCR beta nucleotide sequences per donor were sequenced, and roughly 18% of those sequences were non-productive. The study at large found these results: V-gene and J-gene trimming of TCR beta chains was associated with a missense DCLRE1C variant in a later genetic analysis, and the association was replicated in an independent cohort. In a later analysis, HLA-associated TCR beta chains were found to be more clonally expanded and to have lower generation probabilities than equally common non-associated chains. When HLA alleles, especially DR and DQ, strongly co-occurred, TCR associations were difficult to assign to individual alleles. The authors suggested that the approach could potentially be extended to other disease states and immunological phenotypes. The 87-base-pair reads could not distinguish some IMGT-functional V segments, including TRBV6-2 and TRBV6-3, so those segments were excluded. The presence/absence analyses assumed that sequencing depth was roughly uniform across donors, and that assumption may not be true. This cohort had only TCR beta chains sequenced, and the lack of alpha or paired-chain data limited which features could be detected. The only immune exposure information available for the cohort was CMV serostatus. A further reported finding was that TCR beta sequences accurately predicted the HLA-A and HLA-B alleles for most subjects in the first cohort. Cytomegalovirus status was reported to be diagnosed by the classifier with high specificity and sensitivity in both the original and validation cohorts. Most CMV-associated TCR beta chains appeared to be HLA-restricted in a later analysis, and the HLA associations seemed to be driven largely by CMV exposure. In vitro tests confirmed that a few of the cytomegalovirus-associated TCR beta chains recognize cytomegalovirus antigens. The study listed 150 to 200 TCR beta chains as associated with cytomegalovirus. A cluster of highly shared sequence variants was judged likely to represent a technical artifact of the sequencing pipeline. Because HLA typing was missing for some donors at each locus, association tests included only the typed subset. Most TCR sequences were seen in very few donors, while some public TCRs were found in many individuals. In a later analysis, several top co-occurrence clusters were reported to appear linked to parvovirus B19, influenza, CMV and Epstein-Barr virus. Specific HLA alleles were associated with more than 15,000 TCR beta sequences at a false discovery rate of 0.05 in a later analysis. Linkage disequilibrium might explain the correlated functional status among segregating V segments, but an unknown experimental factor could not be ruled out. A later analysis found that TCR association rates varied across HLA loci, with DRB1 alleles showing the most associated TCRs and HLA-C alleles the fewest. Broadly in line with IMGT annotations, most TCR beta V segments showed up in productive rearrangements about 87% or about 30% of the time in an earlier analysis of around 600 of the donors. Compared with the approximately 670-donor mean, donors in an Asian-associated ancestry cluster had fewer N-insertions in productive TCRs, according to a later genetic analysis. Because counts were too low, 15 to 20 rarely observed V segments, including chromosome 9 orphons, were excluded from the earlier analysis of around 590 of the donors.

Counted from cysteine to phenylalanine, this CDR3 has 15 amino acids. This entry keeps only the CDR3 DNA: 45 bases, framed from base 1. CDR1 and CDR2 were assigned from the germline V gene as MGHRA and YSYEKL. Deletion took 3 bases off V and 7 bases off J, with a span of 13 bases between the germline ends. The cohort was made up of several hundred healthy bone marrow donors. All cohort members were sampled while nominally healthy, although unrecorded immune exposures were likely present. The donor was CMV seronegative and belonged to the group of approximately 320 seronegative cohort members. Every donor gave a peripheral blood sample, and the peripheral blood mononuclear cells from that sample were used for TCR beta sequencing. The Qiagen DNeasy Blood Extraction Kit was used to extract genomic DNA from the blood cell samples.

Sequencing was carried out using PBMCs. The TCR comes from a woman in her 50s in good health and CMV-seronegative. The V and J genes are TRBV4-1 and TRBJ1-6; the D gene cannot be named for sure. The encoded CDR3 is CASSHPPPGNSPLHF. The DNA reads TGCGCCAGCAGCCATCCGCCCCCAGGAAATTCACCCCTCCACTTT.